The 18 T cell receptor beta chains below were found in one sample sequenced in a study of blood T cell repertoires in COVID-19 (dated by TCRdb to about 2020). The library was built by means of the immunoSEQ multiplex PCR assay. The immuneACCESS repertoire file appears here via TCRdb, limited to in-frame rearrangements. These files lack a portion of the clones; in checked studies, under half of the deficit traces to unresolved V genes, and the cause of the others is not known. This sample holds 150,000 to 200,000 clones; 92% were observed only once. Around 4.6% of the sample goes to the ten largest clones. Sequenced: peripheral blood. The receptors shown here come from a man in his thirties or forties with COVID-19, enrolled during active disease.

The chain uses TRBV28 and TRBJ2-1, with D possibly TRBD2 on 6 matching bases. Germline CDR1 and CDR2: MDHEN and SYDVKM. V was shortened by 11 bases and J by 5 bases, with 10 bases between the two germline ends. This CDR3 is built from 11 residues. This CDR3 is CAAGTHNEQFF. DNA of the CDR3: TGTGCCGCGGGGACCCACAATGAGCAGTTCTTC.

The V call is TRBV3-1 (or the pseudogene TRBV3-2), the J call TRBJ1-6, with a weak D call TRBD1 (6 bases). The CDR3 loop spans 16 amino acids. Germline lookup yields CDR1 LGHDT and CDR2 YNNKEL (reference sequence). Trimming shortened V by 5 bases and J by 0 bases, and 11 bases separated the two germline ends. CDR3 nucleotide sequence: TGTGCCAGCAGCAGACAGGCGAGCTCCTATAATTCACCCCTCCACTTT. This gives the protein CASSRQASSYNSPLHF.

The rearrangement links TRBV9 to TRBJ2-1; D uncertain. This CDR3 is 14 amino acids long. V shed 3 bases and J shed 5 bases, with 12 bases lying between them. The germline V gene has CDR1 SGDLS and CDR2 YYNGEE. The CDR3 spells CASSGMGRNNEQFF. The CDR3 bases are TGTGCCAGCAGCGGGATGGGCAGAAACAATGAGCAGTTCTTC.

This chain connects TRBV30 to TRBJ2-2; the D gene is possibly TRBD2 (5 bases). With 3 bases removed from V and 6 bases from J, the gap between germline ends came to 14 bases. The CDR3 consists of 14 residues. Germline V gene lookup returns CDR1 GTSNPN and CDR2 SVGIG (reference sequence). The CDR3 is CAWSRGPMSGELFF. The CDR3 nucleotides are TGTGCCTGGAGCAGAGGGCCAATGTCCGGGGAGCTGTTTTTT.

This rearrangement joins TRBV6-5 to TRBJ2-7, with 7 bases lining up with TRBD1. CDR3 size: 13 residues. Trimming at V came to 1 base and at J to 11 bases, leaving 8 bases not matched to a gene. Germline lookup yields CDR1 MNHEY and CDR2 SVGAGI. The CDR3: CASSYFGQGDKYF. The CDR3 DNA sequence: TGTGCCAGCAGTTACTTTGGTCAGGGGGATAAGTACTTC.

The chain joins TRBV19 to TRBJ1-2; 7 nucleotides align to TRBD1. The CDR3 has 13 residues. With 5 bases clipped from V and 2 bases from J, the junction kept 2 bases outside the gene matches. CDR1 and CDR2 (germline): LNHDA, SQIVND (reference sequence). CDR3 residues: CASSSDRNYGYTF. In DNA, the CDR3 is TGTGCCAGTAGTTCGGACAGGAACTATGGCTACACCTTC.

This clone was observed once. V gene TRBV6-6 combines with J gene TRBJ2-1; TRBD2 matches 10 bases. Germline values: CDR1 MNHNY, CDR2 SVGAGI (reference sequence). J gave up 2 bases and V 10 bases, and 23 bases lay outside the gene matches. CDR3 size: 20 residues. Here the CDR3 DNA reads TGTGCCATCAGCTACAGATTTGGGACTAGCGAGGTTAGGACCTACAATGAGCAGTTCTTC. It codes for CAISYRFGTSEVRTYNEQFF.

The J gene is TRBJ2-1, the V gene TRBV19; the D is unclear. Trimming pared 3 bases from V and 9 bases from J, leaving 15 bases between. The CDR3 length is 14 residues. Germline V CDR1 and CDR2: LNHDA, SQIVND (reference sequence). The CDR3 coding sequence is TGTGCCAGTAGTATGTATCATGAGAGTGGTGAGCAGTTCTTC. Amino acid sequence: CASSMYHESGEQFF.

The chain is built from TRBV3-1 (or the pseudogene TRBV3-2) and TRBJ2-7; the match to TRBD2 covers 11 bases. V trimming: 4 bases; J trimming: 4 bases; junction bases outside the gene matches: 12. Germline CDR1 and CDR2: LGHDT and YNNKEL (reference sequence). The CDR3 contains 17 residues. The CDR3 nucleotides read TGTGCCAGCAGCCCCGTCCGGAGTAGCGGGAGGGGATACGAGCAGTACTTC. Its translation: CASSPVRSSGRGYEQYF.

This rearrangement joins TRBV2 to TRBJ1-5, with 9 bases that match TRBD1. The V gene end was trimmed by 4 bases and the J gene end by 5 bases; junction bases not matched to a gene: 0. The CDR3 totals 13 residues. The germline V gene encodes CDR1 SNHLY and CDR2 FYNNEI. The CDR3 protein is CASSGTGDQPQHF. CDR3 coding DNA: TGTGCCAGCAGTGGGACAGGGGATCAGCCCCAGCATTTT.

The chain employs TRBV30 and TRBJ1-4; no clear D gene. This CDR3 is built from 16 residues. V lost 4 bases and J lost 1, with 16 bases in between. Germline lookup yields CDR1 GTSNPN and CDR2 SVGIG (reference sequence). The CDR3 protein is CAWTPLGALTNEKLFF. CDR3 bases: TGTGCCTGGACCCCACTGGGAGCGTTAACTAATGAAAAACTGTTTTTT.

This clone came up a few times. The chain combines TRBV19 with TRBJ1-4; 10 nucleotides line up with TRBD1. The V segment lost 4 bases and the J segment 10 bases; nucleotides outside the gene matches: 9. Per germline, CDR1 LNHDA and CDR2 SQIVND (reference sequence). This CDR3 comprises 15 residues. CDR3 region: CASSKRQGASGKLFF. CDR3 coding DNA: TGTGCCAGTAGTAAGCGACAGGGGGCGTCGGGAAAACTGTTTTTT.

This sequence joins TRBV4-2 and TRBJ1-4; 7 bases map to TRBD1. Trimming took 5 bases from V and 7 from J; bases not matched to a gene: 10. The germline CDR1 and CDR2 sequences are LGHNA and YNFKEQ. This CDR3 has 15 residues. The CDR3 DNA reads TGTGCCAGCAGCGTGCAACACGACAGGGTTGAAAAACTGTTTTTT. Protein sequence: CASSVQHDRVEKLFF.

The chain uses TRBV27 and TRBJ2-3; the match to TRBD2 covers 9 bases. The CDR3 spans 13 residues. Germline CDR1 and CDR2: MNHEY and SMNVEV (reference sequence). Trimming at V came to 5 bases and at J to 5 bases, leaving 2 bases not matched to a gene. This CDR3 reads CASSGLARDTQYF. The CDR3 nucleotides read TGTGCCAGCAGTGGACTAGCGAGAGATACGCAGTATTTT.

V and J are TRBV4-1 and TRBJ1-1; D is uncertain. CDR3 size: 16 residues. V shed 0 bases and J shed 0 bases, with 11 bases lying between them. Germline loops: CDR1 MGHRA, CDR2 YSYEKL. The CDR3 sequence is CASSQEFYSMNTEAFF. The CDR3 DNA reads TGCGCCAGCAGCCAAGAGTTCTACAGTATGAACACTGAAGCTTTCTTT.

This chain uses TRBV27 with TRBJ1-4, with no clear D. The germline V and J ends were trimmed by 8 bases and 0 bases, with 10 bases remaining between them. CDR1 is MNHEY and CDR2 is SMNVEV in the germline V gene (reference sequence). CDR3 length: 14 residues. CDR3 in amino acids: CASGSSATNEKLFF. As DNA, the CDR3 is TGTGCCAGCGGGTCAAGCGCAACTAATGAAAAACTGTTTTTT.

V and J are TRBV15 and TRBJ1-2; TRBD1 agrees at 7 bases. CDR3 length: 16 amino acids. The germline CDR1 and CDR2 sequences are LNHNV and YYDKDF (reference sequence). V gave up 1 base and J gave up 0 bases; unmatched junction bases: 5. The CDR3 sequence: CATSRGQGNTNYGYTF. In DNA form, the CDR3 reads TGTGCCACCAGCAGAGGACAGGGTAATACTAACTATGGCTACACCTTC.

The chain recombines TRBV3-1 (or the pseudogene TRBV3-2) with TRBJ2-2; 7 nucleotides match TRBD1. Germline V gene data show CDR1 as LGHDT and CDR2 as YNNKEL (reference sequence). The CDR3 runs to 17 residues. The V and J ends lost 3 bases and 2 bases, in that order; junction bases with no gene match: 9. The DNA for the CDR3 is TGTGCCAGCAGCCAGTTTAAGACAGGGAGTAACACCGGGGAGCTGTTTTTT. Residues: CASSQFKTGSNTGELFF.